This is a list of T cell receptor beta chains from one sample in a study of blood T cell repertoires in COVID-19. TCRdb's table, derived via immunoSEQ multiplex PCR, lists solely in-frame clones and lacks some. This table holds hundreds of thousands of clones, roughly 85% found once. Sample: PBMCs or T cells enriched from blood (not recorded which). The receptors were gathered from a woman aged 45-59 years who had been exposed to COVID-19. Each CDR3 is given with its conserved first and last residue. Fields, in order: V gene, D gene, CDR3 length, clone size, J gene, CDR3 protein, CDR3 DNA. A D gene is named only where the DNA matches it firmly. The size entry is marked missing in some rows and otherwise reads once, few, many or a size class.

v_gene: TRBV18
d_gene: TRBD1
len: 16
abundance: -
j_gene: TRBJ1-1
CDR3aa: CASSPSTGGENTEAFF
CDR3nt: TGTGCCAGCTCACCTTCGACAGGGGGCGAGAACACTGAAGCTTTCTTT

v_gene: TRBV19
d_gene: TRBD1
len: 15
abundance: few
j_gene: TRBJ2-5
CDR3aa: CASSIMRGPQETQYF
CDR3nt: TGTGCCAGTAGTATTATGAGGGGGCCTCAAGAGACCCAGTACTTC

v_gene: TRBV18
d_gene: -
len: 14
abundance: -
j_gene: TRBJ2-7
CDR3aa: CASSETGDPHEQYF
CDR3nt: TGTGCCAGCTCCGAAACCGGGGATCCCCACGAGCAGTACTTC

v_gene: TRBV19
d_gene: -
len: 16
abundance: -
j_gene: TRBJ2-5
CDR3aa: CASSIAGGQVQETQYF
CDR3nt: TGTGCCAGTAGTATAGCGGGGGGACAGGTCCAGGAGACCCAGTACTTC

v_gene: TRBV6-5
d_gene: TRBD1
len: 15
abundance: once
j_gene: TRBJ1-1
CDR3aa: CASSRTGEFFAEAFF
CDR3nt: TGTGCCAGCAGCCGGACAGGGGAGTTCTTCGCTGAAGCTTTCTTT

v_gene: TRBV28
d_gene: TRBD2
len: 17
abundance: -
j_gene: TRBJ2-2
CDR3aa: CASSFRTSGAPTGELFF
CDR3nt: TGTGCCAGCAGTTTCCGGACTAGCGGGGCCCCCACCGGGGAGCTGTTTTTT

v_gene: TRBV5-4
d_gene: -
len: 14
abundance: once
j_gene: TRBJ1-2
CDR3aa: CASSLEQGTRSYTF
CDR3nt: TGTGCCAGCAGCTTGGAACAGGGAACCCGATCCTACACCTTC

v_gene: TRBV19
d_gene: TRBD1
len: 14
abundance: once
j_gene: TRBJ2-5
CDR3aa: CASSSRGRQETQYF
CDR3nt: TGTGCCAGTAGCTCCAGGGGGCGGCAAGAGACCCAGTACTTC

v_gene: TRBV9
d_gene: TRBD1
len: 15
abundance: -
j_gene: TRBJ1-4
CDR3aa: CASSSTTGAGEKLFF
CDR3nt: TGTGCCAGCAGCTCCACGACAGGGGCCGGGGAAAAACTGTTTTTT

v_gene: TRBV19
d_gene: TRBD1
len: 13
abundance: -
j_gene: TRBJ1-1
CDR3aa: CASSIGTGGEAFF
CDR3nt: TGTGCCAGTAGTATAGGGACAGGAGGGGAAGCTTTCTTT

v_gene: TRBV6-5
d_gene: -
len: 13
abundance: -
j_gene: TRBJ1-1
CDR3aa: CASSLVMNTEAFF
CDR3nt: TGTGCCAGCTCGCTAGTGATGAACACTGAAGCTTTCTTT

v_gene: TRBV4-3
d_gene: TRBD1
len: 14
abundance: -
j_gene: TRBJ1-3
CDR3aa: CASSDSGTGNTIYF
CDR3nt: TGCGCCAGCAGCGACAGCGGGACAGGGAACACCATATATTTT

v_gene: TRBV24-1
d_gene: -
len: 14
abundance: -
j_gene: TRBJ2-5
CDR3aa: CATSEPRVGETQYF
CDR3nt: TGTGCCACCAGTGAACCCCGGGTAGGAGAGACCCAGTACTTC

v_gene: TRBV10-3
d_gene: TRBD2
len: 17
abundance: -
j_gene: TRBJ2-7
CDR3aa: CAISGPAGGGFSYEQYF
CDR3nt: TGTGCCATCAGTGGACCGGCGGGCGGGGGGTTCTCCTACGAGCAGTACTTC

v_gene: TRBV7-9
d_gene: TRBD1
len: 15
abundance: -
j_gene: TRBJ2-2
CDR3aa: CASSPQGEYTGELFF
CDR3nt: TGTGCCAGCAGCCCACAGGGGGAGTACACCGGGGAGCTGTTTTTT

v_gene: TRBV27
d_gene: TRBD2
len: 13
abundance: -
j_gene: TRBJ2-1
CDR3aa: CASTGEGRNEQFF
CDR3nt: TGTGCCAGCACGGGGGAGGGGCGGAATGAGCAGTTCTTC

v_gene: TRBV12-3/TRBV12-4
d_gene: -
len: 12
abundance: once
j_gene: TRBJ1-5
CDR3aa: CASGGIGQPQHF
CDR3nt: TGTGCCAGCGGGGGGATCGGTCAGCCCCAGCATTTT

v_gene: TRBV3-1/TRBV3-2
d_gene: -
len: 15
abundance: -
j_gene: TRBJ2-1
CDR3aa: CASSQATGLHNEQFF
CDR3nt: TGTGCCAGCAGCCAAGCCACAGGGCTGCACAATGAGCAGTTCTTC

v_gene: TRBV3-1/TRBV3-2
d_gene: -
len: 12
abundance: -
j_gene: TRBJ1-4
CDR3aa: CAAGGANEKLFF
CDR3nt: TGTGCCGCGGGTGGGGCTAATGAAAAACTGTTTTTT

v_gene: TRBV19
d_gene: -
len: 18
abundance: -
j_gene: TRBJ2-3
CDR3aa: CASSIEGFPHGGTDTQYF
CDR3nt: TGTGCCAGTAGTATCGAGGGCTTTCCGCACGGAGGCACAGATACGCAGTATTTT

v_gene: TRBV5-6
d_gene: -
len: 14
abundance: few
j_gene: TRBJ2-7
CDR3aa: CASSRDTRSYEQYF
CDR3nt: TGTGCCAGCAGTCGGGACACACGCTCCTACGAGCAGTACTTC

v_gene: TRBV10-3
d_gene: -
len: 13
abundance: -
j_gene: TRBJ1-4
CDR3aa: CASSGDGREKLFF
CDR3nt: TGTGCCAGCTCGGGGGACGGTCGTGAAAAACTGTTTTTT

v_gene: TRBV12-3/TRBV12-4
d_gene: -
len: 11
abundance: once
j_gene: TRBJ2-2
CDR3aa: CASSRAGELFF
CDR3nt: TGTGCCAGCAGCCGGGCCGGGGAGCTGTTTTTT

v_gene: TRBV5-4
d_gene: -
len: 11
abundance: -
j_gene: TRBJ1-2
CDR3aa: CASSQGPGYTF
CDR3nt: TGTGCCAGCAGTCAGGGGCCCGGCTACACCTTC

v_gene: TRBV7-2
d_gene: -
len: 12
abundance: -
j_gene: TRBJ1-1
CDR3aa: CASSFATGQAFF
CDR3nt: TGTGCCAGCAGCTTTGCGACAGGTCAAGCTTTCTTT

v_gene: TRBV5-5
d_gene: TRBD1
len: 15
abundance: once
j_gene: TRBJ1-2
CDR3aa: CASSFVPGTGGGYTF
CDR3nt: TGTGCCAGCAGCTTCGTACCCGGGACAGGGGGCGGCTACACCTTC

v_gene: TRBV5-8
d_gene: TRBD2
len: 16
abundance: -
j_gene: TRBJ2-1
CDR3aa: CASSSSIAGGYNEQFF
CDR3nt: TGTGCCAGCAGCTCCTCTATAGCGGGGGGGTACAATGAGCAGTTCTTC

v_gene: TRBV12-5
d_gene: -
len: 13
abundance: -
j_gene: TRBJ2-7
CDR3aa: CASGPTDSYEQYF
CDR3nt: TGTGCTAGTGGACCGACAGATTCCTACGAGCAGTACTTC

v_gene: TRBV2
d_gene: TRBD1
len: 15
abundance: -
j_gene: TRBJ1-1
CDR3aa: CASSEMGQGALSAFF
CDR3nt: TGTGCCAGCAGTGAAATGGGACAGGGGGCGTTGTCAGCTTTCTTT

v_gene: TRBV7-2
d_gene: -
len: 13
abundance: -
j_gene: TRBJ2-5
CDR3aa: CASSLGRQETQYF
CDR3nt: TGTGCCAGCAGCTTAGGCAGACAAGAGACCCAGTACTTC

v_gene: TRBV18
d_gene: TRBD1
len: 13
abundance: -
j_gene: TRBJ2-3
CDR3aa: CASSPEQGDTQYF
CDR3nt: TGTGCCAGCTCACCAGAACAGGGGGATACGCAGTATTTT

v_gene: TRBV10-3
d_gene: TRBD1
len: 15
abundance: -
j_gene: TRBJ2-4
CDR3aa: CAISPDRGQMNIQYF
CDR3nt: TGTGCCATCAGTCCAGACAGGGGACAAATGAACATTCAGTACTTC

v_gene: TRBV5-1
d_gene: TRBD2
len: 16
abundance: -
j_gene: TRBJ2-3
CDR3aa: CASSLGLAGFTDTQYF
CDR3nt: TGCGCCAGCAGCTTAGGACTAGCGGGCTTCACAGATACGCAGTATTTT

v_gene: TRBV5-1
d_gene: TRBD1
len: 13
abundance: -
j_gene: TRBJ1-2
CDR3aa: CASSPETGLGYTF
CDR3nt: TGCGCCAGCAGCCCCGAGACAGGGCTAGGCTACACCTTC

v_gene: TRBV15
d_gene: TRBD1
len: 14
abundance: -
j_gene: TRBJ1-3
CDR3aa: CATSTWTGDSTIYF
CDR3nt: TGTGCCACCAGCACCTGGACAGGGGATAGCACCATATATTTT

v_gene: TRBV7-2
d_gene: -
len: 14
abundance: -
j_gene: TRBJ2-5
CDR3aa: CASSQLRGAETQYF
CDR3nt: TGTGCCAGCAGCCAACTCCGGGGGGCAGAGACCCAGTACTTC

v_gene: TRBV5-1
d_gene: TRBD1
len: 16
abundance: -
j_gene: TRBJ1-2
CDR3aa: CASSSDRVRANYGYTF
CDR3nt: TGCGCCAGCAGCTCCGACAGGGTGAGGGCTAACTATGGCTACACCTTC

v_gene: TRBV14
d_gene: TRBD1
len: 15
abundance: -
j_gene: TRBJ2-2
CDR3aa: CASSRQGVMAGELFF
CDR3nt: TGTGCCAGCAGCCGACAGGGAGTGATGGCCGGGGAGCTGTTTTTT

v_gene: TRBV28
d_gene: TRBD1
len: 16
abundance: -
j_gene: TRBJ1-1
CDR3aa: CASSPSGQWINTEAFF
CDR3nt: TGTGCCAGCAGTCCCTCGGGACAGTGGATTAACACTGAAGCTTTCTTT

v_gene: TRBV7-9
d_gene: -
len: 12
abundance: -
j_gene: TRBJ1-1
CDR3aa: CASSIKNTEAFF
CDR3nt: TGTGCCAGCAGCATTAAGAACACTGAAGCTTTCTTT

v_gene: TRBV21-1
d_gene: -
len: 14
abundance: -
j_gene: TRBJ1-2
CDR3aa: CASSKAAHGRGYTF
CDR3nt: TGTGCCAGCAGCAAAGCGGCCCACGGGAGGGGCTACACCTTC

v_gene: TRBV27
d_gene: TRBD2
len: 16
abundance: -
j_gene: TRBJ2-1
CDR3aa: CASSSRLAGDYNEQFF
CDR3nt: TGTGCCAGCAGTTCCCGTCTAGCGGGCGATTACAATGAGCAGTTCTTC

v_gene: TRBV5-1
d_gene: TRBD1
len: 19
abundance: once
j_gene: TRBJ2-2
CDR3aa: CASRTRTGGLGADTGELFF
CDR3nt: TGCGCCAGCCGGACCAGGACAGGGGGATTGGGTGCGGACACCGGGGAGCTGTTTTTT

v_gene: TRBV7-2
d_gene: TRBD1
len: 15
abundance: -
j_gene: TRBJ2-7
CDR3aa: CASSLVGQGDYEQYF
CDR3nt: TGTGCCAGCAGCTTAGTGGGACAGGGGGACTACGAGCAGTACTTC

v_gene: TRBV18
d_gene: TRBD1
len: 13
abundance: -
j_gene: TRBJ2-1
CDR3aa: CASSLDRGNEQFF
CDR3nt: TGTGCCAGCTCGCTAGACAGGGGCAATGAGCAGTTCTTC

v_gene: TRBV15
d_gene: -
len: 15
abundance: -
j_gene: TRBJ1-4
CDR3aa: CATRRERSTNEKLFF
CDR3nt: TGTGCCACCAGGCGGGAGAGGTCAACTAATGAAAAACTGTTTTTT

v_gene: TRBV7-9
d_gene: -
len: 15
abundance: -
j_gene: TRBJ2-5
CDR3aa: CASSLESTVLETQYF
CDR3nt: TGTGCCAGCAGCTTAGAATCAACAGTACTAGAGACCCAGTACTTC

v_gene: TRBV5-1
d_gene: TRBD1
len: 14
abundance: -
j_gene: TRBJ2-7
CDR3aa: CASSGQGVRYEQYF
CDR3nt: TGCGCCAGCAGCGGACAGGGGGTAAGGTACGAGCAGTACTTC

v_gene: TRBV6-5
d_gene: TRBD1
len: 15
abundance: -
j_gene: TRBJ2-2
CDR3aa: CASNALGTVTGELFF
CDR3nt: TGTGCCAGCAACGCTCTCGGGACAGTTACCGGGGAGCTGTTTTTT

v_gene: TRBV5-6
d_gene: -
len: 15
abundance: -
j_gene: TRBJ2-3
CDR3aa: CASSPYRKGTDTQYF
CDR3nt: TGTGCCAGCAGCCCTTACAGGAAGGGGACAGATACGCAGTATTTT

v_gene: TRBV6-2/TRBV6-3
d_gene: -
len: 11
abundance: once
j_gene: TRBJ2-1
CDR3aa: CASSTNGEQFF
CDR3nt: TGTGCCAGCAGCACTAATGGTGAGCAGTTCTTC

v_gene: TRBV4-1
d_gene: -
len: 16
abundance: -
j_gene: TRBJ1-3
CDR3aa: CASSPLFPGTGNTIYF
CDR3nt: TGCGCCAGCAGCCCACTGTTCCCGGGAACAGGAAACACCATATATTTT

v_gene: TRBV18
d_gene: -
len: 15
abundance: -
j_gene: TRBJ1-5
CDR3aa: CASSPRGYSNQPQHF
CDR3nt: TGTGCCAGCTCACCTAGAGGGTATAGCAATCAGCCCCAGCATTTT